This entry is about one T cell receptor (beta chain). Its specificity is unknown. This entry is derived from a study of cytomegalovirus exposure and HLA in healthy donors. The study, taken as a whole, reports: In most subjects, TCR beta sequences reportedly gave accurate predictions of HLA-A and HLA-B alleles. Analyses of presence and absence presupposed an approximately uniform sequencing depth across donors. Equally common other TCR beta chains were less clonally expanded than HLA-associated ones, a later analysis found. Upon later analysis, TCR association rates were observed to vary by HLA locus, being highest for DRB1 and lowest for HLA-C.

PCR amplification relied on 60 Vbeta primers (plus 13 Jbeta primers). Only in-frame clones appear in the TCRdb table, and some are missing; sequencing was by immunoSEQ multiplex PCR. The sample includes 130,000 or so clones, over 60% seen only once; the top ten take approximately 0.86%. The material sequenced was PBMCs. The source of this sequence is an older woman in good health and CMV-seronegative.

CDR3 loop: CASSRQGLNYEQYF. In DNA, the CDR3 is TGTGCCAGCAGCCGACAGGGTCTCAACTACGAGCAGTACTTC. The rearrangement uses TRBV7-2 and TRBJ2-7; 7 nucleotides align to TRBD1. Trimming took 5 bases from V and 3 from J; bases not matched to a gene: 7. The germline gives CDR1 SGHTA, CDR2 FQGNSA. CDR3 size: 14 residues.